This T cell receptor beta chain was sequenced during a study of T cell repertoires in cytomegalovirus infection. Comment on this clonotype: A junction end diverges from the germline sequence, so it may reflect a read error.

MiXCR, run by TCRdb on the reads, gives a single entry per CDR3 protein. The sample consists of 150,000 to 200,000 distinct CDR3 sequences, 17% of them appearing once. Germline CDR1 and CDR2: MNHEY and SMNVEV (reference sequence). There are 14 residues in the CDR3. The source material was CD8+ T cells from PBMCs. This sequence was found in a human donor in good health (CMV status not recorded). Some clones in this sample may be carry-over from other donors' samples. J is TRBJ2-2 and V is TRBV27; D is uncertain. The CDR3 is CASSFPAKTGELFF. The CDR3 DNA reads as TGTGCCAGCAGTTTCCCGGCGAAAACCGGGGAGCTGTTTTTT.